This T cell receptor (beta chain) was found in a study of T cell repertoires in cytomegalovirus infection. Study information: Carrying CMV and the relevant HLA type showed in public TCR beta signatures.

Germline assignment: CDR1 KGHDR and CDR2 SFDVKD. V shed 4 bases and J shed 8 bases, with 11 bases lying between them. There are 13 residues in the CDR3. Remarks on this clonotype: Its antigen is currently unknown.

MiXCR was run by TCRdb on the reads, yielding one entry per CDR3 protein. The sample yields approximately 470,000 distinct CDR3 sequences, about 42% seen once. V is TRBV24-1 and J is TRBJ2-1; TRBD1 is a possible D gene (5 bases). This receptor was obtained from a human donor in good health (CMV status not recorded). Some clones in this sample may be carry-over from other donors' samples. Sequenced material: cultured PBMCs, taken from culture after CMV antigen stimulation. The CDR3 loop reads CATSDRVGYEQFF. The CDR3 nucleotides read TGTGCCACCAGTGACAGGGTTGGCTATGAGCAGTTCTTC.